The table lists the clone carrying this TCR beta chain with a count of one. Assignments of participants to cohorts depended upon their own reported clinical history. CDR1 SGHRS and CDR2 YFSETQ come from the germline V gene. J was trimmed by 6 bases and V by 3 bases; bases with no gene match: 18. The CDR3 runs 19 residues. The entry originates in a study of blood T cell repertoires in COVID-19. TCRdb's table, derived via immunoSEQ multiplex PCR, lists solely in-frame clones and lacks some. The top ten clones hold 3% to 4% of a sample with about 220,000 clones, approximately 80% of them seen once. Sequencing used PBMCs or T cells enriched from blood (not recorded which). This TCR was recovered from a woman in her sixties who had recovered from COVID-19. This sequence joins TRBV5-1 and TRBJ2-2; TRBD1 agrees at 9 bases. The CDR3 protein is CASSSHGLGQGGFAGELFF. CDR3 nucleotides: TGCGCCAGCAGCTCCCATGGTCTGGGACAGGGAGGGTTCGCCGGGGAGCTGTTTTTT.